The clone carrying this TCR beta chain was observed a handful of times. A J-beta primer mix and a sample-barcoded 5' primer were used in a second PCR of roughly 6 to 11 cycles. From the 5' RACE reads, TCRdb called clonotypes with MiXCR, one entry per CDR3 protein. The profile shows 750,000 to 950,000 distinct CDR3 sequences, 25% to 30% of them singletons. The germline V gene encodes CDR1 KGHSH and CDR2 LQKENI. CDR3 length equals 18 residues. The V end lost 3 bases, the J end lost 8 bases, and 26 bases lay between the germline ends. These data belong to a study of blood T cells in healthy people across ages. These same data were also listed under a study on T cells of mothers and their children.

The specimen was blood. The chain couples TRBV18 to TRBJ2-1; maybe TRBD1 (5 bases). The receptor was derived from a woman between 40 and 50 years old in good health. As DNA, the CDR3 is TGTGCCAGCTCACCGGCTGCTAGGTTGGCCCTACTACAGGATGAGCAGTTCTTC. It specifies CASSPAARLALLQDEQFF.